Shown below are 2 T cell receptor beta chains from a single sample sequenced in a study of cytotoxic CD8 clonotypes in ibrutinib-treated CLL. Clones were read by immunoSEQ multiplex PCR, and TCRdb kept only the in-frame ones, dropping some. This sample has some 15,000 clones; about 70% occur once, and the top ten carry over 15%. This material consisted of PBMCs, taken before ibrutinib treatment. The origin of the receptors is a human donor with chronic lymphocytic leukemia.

CDR3 sequence reads: CASSEVWRGGVNNEQFF. As DNA, the CDR3 is TGTGCCAGCAGTGAAGTATGGCGGGGGGGCGTAAACAATGAGCAGTTCTTC. V and J are TRBV6-1 and TRBJ2-1, with 9 bases fitting TRBD2. The CDR3 is 17 residues long. The ends lost 1 base at V and 5 bases at J; junction bases unmatched: 9. Germline assignment: CDR1 MNHNS and CDR2 SASEGT.

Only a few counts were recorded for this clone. The CDR3, as DNA: TGTGCCAGCTCTTCGGGGGGCGAGCAGTACTTC. The encoded protein is CASSSGGEQYF. The V and J genes are TRBV21-1 and TRBJ2-7; the tabulated D call, TRBD2, remains unverified against the DNA. TRBV21-1 is described as a pseudogene. CDR3 length equals 11 residues.